This T cell receptor (beta chain) emerged from a study of regulatory T cells in long-lasting Graves disease. The sample's time point: newly diagnosed GD, antithyroid drugs for less than 3 months. There was RNA extracted from PBMCs, and the TCR library was made from it. This clonotype was found many times. Construction of TCR beta libraries relied on iRepertoire HTBI primers and on Arm-PCR targeting CDR3 regions. TCRdb re-called the multiplex PCR reads with MiXCR, one entry per CDR3 protein. The sample lists about half a million distinct CDR3 sequences, more than 10% occurring once. Germline V gene sequence: CDR1 SNHLY, CDR2 FYNNEI. Trimming cost V 5 bases and J 4 bases, with 6 bases left between them. The CDR3 extends over 12 amino acids. The same specimen was also included in a second study, on T cells in Graves' hyperthyroidism and ophthalmopathy.

This clonotype was obtained from a young woman with Graves disease. This rearrangement joins TRBV2 to TRBJ1-5; D is uncertain. The starting material was peripheral blood mononuclear cells (PBMCs), obtained at new diagnosis, from a patient treated with antithyroid drugs. The CDR3 sequence is CASSSLNQPQHF. The CDR3 bases are TGTGCCAGCAGTTCCCTTAATCAGCCCCAGCATTTT.